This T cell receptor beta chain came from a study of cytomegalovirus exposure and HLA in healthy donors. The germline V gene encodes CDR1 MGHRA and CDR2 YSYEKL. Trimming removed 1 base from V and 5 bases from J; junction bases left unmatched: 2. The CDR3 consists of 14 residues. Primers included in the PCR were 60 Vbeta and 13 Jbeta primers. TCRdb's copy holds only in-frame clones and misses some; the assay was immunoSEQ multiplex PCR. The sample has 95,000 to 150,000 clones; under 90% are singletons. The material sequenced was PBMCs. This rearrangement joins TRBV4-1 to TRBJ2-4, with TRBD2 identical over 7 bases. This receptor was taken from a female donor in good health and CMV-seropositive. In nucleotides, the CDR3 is TGCGCCAGCAGCCAAGCGGGGGGTGAAAACATTCAGTACTTC. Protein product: CASSQAGGENIQYF.